This T cell receptor (beta chain) was found in a study of blood T cell repertoires in COVID-19. About the study: Sources were T cells, B-cell-depleted T cells, or PBMCs; the material itself was cDNA or gDNA.

The germline CDR1 and CDR2 sequences are GTSNPN and SVGIG (reference sequence). The CDR3 extends over 13 amino acids. Trimming took off 3 bases at V and 3 bases at J, with 11 bases between the two ends. It was during active infection that Seattle patients were enrolled and then longitudinally followed. Per the original data handling: How many nucleated cells were present was estimated from reference gene primer amplification. Sequenced by immunoSEQ multiplex PCR; TCRdb stores in-frame clones only, minus some. D and trimming come from the DNA, and the V and J calls and clone size come from that table. Of over 60,000 clones in the sample, about 90% were seen once.

The TCR sequence derives from a man aged 50 or older with COVID-19, enrolled during active disease. The chain links TRBV30 to TRBJ2-5; possibly TRBD1 for D (5 bases). What was sequenced was peripheral blood. CDR3 DNA: TGTGCCTGGAGCCGAGACAGTGAAGAGACCCAGTACTTC. Encoded protein: CAWSRDSEETQYF.